Shown below are 30 T cell receptor beta chains from a single sample sequenced in a study of shared clonotypes between healthy human individuals. Data came from immunoSEQ multiplex PCR; TCRdb stores just in-frame clones and leaves some out. The top ten clones hold approximately 1.5% of a sample with 850,000 to 1,200,000 clones, about 75% of them seen once. Sequences were obtained from memory CD4+ T cells sorted from blood. Subset described: CD45RA-negative fraction. These receptors were taken from a man younger than 30 in good health.

This clone was counted a few times. The CDR3: CATVRVQPQHF. CDR3 in DNA: TGTGCCACCGTCAGGGTTCAGCCCCAGCATTTT. The V and J genes are TRBV6-4 and TRBJ1-5, with D perhaps TRBD1 (5 bases). Germline V gives CDR1 MRHNA, CDR2 SNTAGT. The CDR3 is made up of 11 amino acids. Trimming left V 10 bases short and J 6 bases short, with 10 bases between.

This chain connects TRBV4-1 to TRBJ1-2; no firm D call. The length of the CDR3 is 15 residues. CDR1 MGHRA and CDR2 YSYEKL come from the germline V gene. Trimming removed 3 bases from V and 0 bases from J, with 11 bases in between. CDR3 nucleotide sequence: TGCGCCAGCAGCCAGTCGGGATCCACTAACTATGGCTACACCTTC. This gives the protein CASSQSGSTNYGYTF.

This clone was seen just once. The chain has TRBV11-2 and TRBJ1-4; TRBD1 matches 7 bases. The junction had 13 bases not matched to a gene; V was cut back by 5 bases and J by 7 bases. The CDR3 runs to 16 residues. Per germline, CDR1 SGHAT and CDR2 FQNNGV. The CDR3 sequence is CASSHNPGTVGEKLFF. The CDR3 DNA reads as TGTGCCAGCAGCCACAACCCCGGGACAGTCGGTGAAAAACTGTTTTTT. Full variable domain (rest looked up from reference TRBV11-2 and TRBJ1-4): EAGVAQSPRYKIIEKRQSVAFWCNPISGHATLYWYQQILGQGPKLLIQFQNNGVVDDSQLPKDRFSAERLKGVDSTLKIQPAKLEDSAVYLCASSHNPGTVGEKLFFGSGTQLSVL.

The CDR3 region is CASSELDFAWETQYF. The CDR3 DNA follows: TGTGCCAGCAGTGAATTGGACTTCGCATGGGAGACCCAGTACTTC. This chain connects TRBV25-1 to TRBJ2-5; D is perhaps TRBD2 (5 bases). Germline CDR1 is MGHDK and CDR2 is SYGVNS. CDR3 size: 15 residues. The V end was cut by 1 base, the J end by 5 bases, with 14 bases between.

The chain is built from TRBV5-4 and TRBJ2-3, with TRBD2 matching 9 bases. Germline lookup yields CDR1 SGHNT and CDR2 YYREEE (reference sequence). The CDR3 runs 14 residues. Unmatched junction bases numbered 3, after V lost 3 bases and J lost 4 bases. CDR3 coding DNA: TGTGCCAGCAGCTATAGCGGGAGCGCAGATACGCAGTATTTT. Protein product: CASSYSGSADTQYF. The full variable domain, completed using reference TRBV5-4 and TRBJ2-3, is ETGVTQSPTHLIKTRGQQVTLRCSSQSGHNTVSWYQQALGQGPQFIFQYYREEENGRGNFPPRFSGLQFPNYSSELNVNALELDDSALYLCASSYSGSADTQYFGPGTRLTVL.

About this clone itself: Given a much more abundant clone one base away, this may be a read error. In the same sample, other DNA sequences code for this CDR3. The chain recombines TRBV5-1 with TRBJ2-1, with 9 bases that match TRBD2. The V gene end was trimmed by 7 bases and the J gene end by 4 bases; junction bases not matched to a gene: 12. The CDR3 has 16 amino acids. In germline, CDR1 is SGHRS, CDR2 YFSETQ. The DNA of the CDR3 is TGCGCCAGCGGATCCTGGGGGAGCGGGGGGTACAATGAGCAGTTCTTC. It yields the protein CASGSWGSGGYNEQFF.

V gene TRBV19 combines with J gene TRBJ2-7; D is unresolved. Trimming removed 3 bases at V and 4 bases at J, with 13 bases between. This CDR3 spans 14 amino acids. Germline V CDR1 and CDR2: LNHDA, SQIVND (reference sequence). CDR3 residues: CASSIEDRLYEQYF. The CDR3 bases are TGTGCCAGTAGTATCGAGGACCGCCTATACGAGCAGTACTTC.

This clone was detected once. The chain recombines TRBV6-5 with TRBJ1-3, with 7 positions matching TRBD1. Germline V gives CDR1 MNHEY, CDR2 SVGAGI. The CDR3 contains 14 residues. Unmatched junction bases numbered 3, after V lost 5 bases and J lost 2 bases. CDR3 in amino acids: CASSPQGAGNTIYF. The CDR3 nucleotides are TGTGCCAGCAGTCCGCAGGGGGCTGGAAACACCATATATTTT.

The V call is TRBV5-1, the J call TRBJ2-7, with 8 bases matching TRBD1. V was pared by 7 bases and J by 1 base, with 4 bases of the junction left unmatched. CDR3 length: 13 amino acids. Germline CDR1 reads SGHRS; CDR2 reads YFSETQ. CDR3 coding DNA: TGCGCCAGCGCCCGGACAGGGTCCTACGAGCAGTACTTC. Protein sequence: CASARTGSYEQYF.

CDR3 sequence (DNA): TGTGCCAGCAGCCTTCGGACAGGGGGCTATGGCTACACCTTC. Protein sequence: CASSLRTGGYGYTF. The genes are TRBV14 and TRBJ1-2, with 10 bases aligning to TRBD1. Germline V lookup: CDR1 SGHDN, CDR2 FVKESK. This CDR3 has 14 residues. V trimming: 4 bases; J trimming: 4 bases; junction bases outside the gene matches: 3.

This clone was found a few times. The CDR3 DNA sequence: TGCGCCAGCAGCTTTCCGACCGCCGGGGAGCTGTTTTTT. This sequence encodes CASSFPTAGELFF. This chain links TRBV5-1 with TRBJ2-2; D is uncertain. This CDR3 has 13 amino acids. The V end was cut by 2 bases, the J end by 6 bases, with 8 bases between. Per the germline V gene, CDR1 is SGHRS and CDR2 is YFSETQ.

The J gene is TRBJ2-2, the V gene TRBV4-3; possibly TRBD1 for D (6 bases). The CDR3 contains 16 residues. Germline values: CDR1 LGHNA, CDR2 YSLEER. The V end was cut by 0 bases, the J end by 5 bases, with 13 bases between. For the CDR3, the DNA is TGCGCCAGCAGCCAAGATGGGGGCCGGGGAACCGGGGAGCTGTTTTTT. It is translated as CASSQDGGRGTGELFF.

This CDR3 reads CASSDVMEAYEQYF. The CDR3 DNA reads as TGTGCCAGCAGTGATGTAATGGAGGCGTACGAGCAGTACTTC. The genes are TRBV2 and TRBJ2-7, with D maybe TRBD2 (5 bases). The V gene lost 3 bases and the J gene lost 4 bases, with 13 bases spanning the gap. Germline CDR1 reads SNHLY; CDR2 reads FYNNEI. The CDR3 is 14 amino acids.

This clone was observed a few times. This chain links TRBV30 with TRBJ2-1; D may be TRBD2 (5 bases). There are 15 residues in the CDR3. Trimming stripped 1 base from V and 4 bases from J, with 14 bases between. Germline V gene data show CDR1 as GTSNPN and CDR2 as SVGIG (reference sequence). The CDR3 sequence is CAWSGGLGLYNEQFF. The DNA for the CDR3 is TGTGCCTGGAGTGGGGGATTAGGACTTTACAATGAGCAGTTCTTC.

The chain joins TRBV6-1 to TRBJ2-2, with 7 bases lining up with TRBD1. J gave up 4 bases and V 4 bases, and 6 bases lay outside the gene matches. The CDR3 runs 15 residues. CDR1 is MNHNS and CDR2 is SASEGT in the germline V gene. The chain's CDR3 is CASSGRQGGTGELFF. The CDR3, as DNA: TGTGCCAGCAGTGGTCGACAGGGTGGCACCGGGGAGCTGTTTTTT.

The chain couples TRBV30 to TRBJ1-2; D unresolved. Trimming stripped 8 bases from V and 2 bases from J, with 12 bases between. Germline-derived CDR1 and CDR2 are GTSNPN and SVGIG (reference sequence). The CDR3 runs to 12 residues. CDR3 sequence reads: CARSGRNYGYTF. The DNA of the CDR3 is TGTGCCCGATCGGGAAGGAACTATGGCTACACCTTC.

This sequence joins TRBV7-2 and TRBJ1-6, with D hard to call. CDR1 SGHTA and CDR2 FQGNSA come from the germline V gene. The CDR3 has 14 residues. Trimming pared 6 bases from V and 6 bases from J, leaving 12 bases between. The CDR3 sequence is CASRPRTSNSPLHF. The CDR3 DNA reads as TGTGCCAGCAGGCCAAGGACCTCTAATTCACCCCTCCACTTT.

V gene TRBV4-3 combines with J gene TRBJ1-2, with D unresolved. CDR1 and CDR2 from the germline V gene are LGHNA and YSLEER. The ends were cut back, 5 bases at V and 8 bases at J, with 18 bases in the middle. There are 14 residues in the CDR3. The CDR3 loop is CASSLEGQSGGYTF. CDR3 DNA sequence: TGCGCCAGCAGCTTGGAAGGGCAGTCTGGCGGCTACACCTTC.

This clone was counted at least ten times. J is TRBJ2-7 and V is TRBV25-1; the match to TRBD1 covers 11 bases. With 7 bases clipped from V and 6 bases from J, the junction kept 5 bases outside the gene matches. Germline CDR1 and CDR2: MGHDK and SYGVNS. The CDR3 runs 13 residues. The CDR3 loop is CASKGTGGFEQYF. In DNA form, the CDR3 reads TGTGCCAGCAAGGGGACAGGGGGTTTCGAGCAGTACTTC.

The chain links TRBV6-6 to TRBJ2-7; TRBD1 agrees at 9 bases. The CDR3 sequence is 14 residues long. Germline V gene data show CDR1 as MNHNY and CDR2 as SVGAGI (reference sequence). With V trimmed by 6 bases and J by 2 bases, 5 bases remained unmatched. The CDR3 sequence is CASRTGQGAYEQYF. CDR3 sequence (DNA): TGTGCCAGCAGGACGGGACAGGGAGCCTACGAGCAGTACTTC.

CDR3 DNA: TGCGCCAGCAGCCAAGATAATGGGCTAGCGACCTACAATGAGCAGTTCTTC. This codes for CASSQDNGLATYNEQFF. This rearrangement joins TRBV4-3 to TRBJ2-1, with a weak D call TRBD2 (6 bases). The CDR3 is 17 residues long. Germline values: CDR1 LGHNA, CDR2 YSLEER. Trimming took 0 bases from V and 2 from J, leaving 14 bases between them.

The chain carries TRBV5-1 and TRBJ2-1, with no clear D. CDR3 length equals 16 residues. CDR1 SGHRS and CDR2 YFSETQ come from the germline V gene. Trimming pared 0 bases from V and 0 bases from J, leaving 10 bases between. CDR3 DNA sequence: TGCGCCAGCAGCTTGGAGGCCTCGAGCTCCTACAATGAGCAGTTCTTC. It translates to CASSLEASSSYNEQFF.

The CDR3 region is CASSLGDSRAEAFF. The CDR3 nucleotides read TGCGCCAGCAGCTTGGGAGACAGTCGTGCTGAAGCTTTCTTT. This chain links TRBV5-1 with TRBJ1-1, with a possible D match to TRBD1 (5 bases). CDR3 length: 14 amino acids. Trimming shortened V by 0 bases and J by 6 bases, and 12 bases separated the two germline ends. Germline V CDR1 and CDR2: SGHRS, YFSETQ. The full variable domain, with the rest looked up from reference TRBV5-1 and TRBJ1-1, is KAGVTQTPRYLIKTRGQQVTLSCSPISGHRSVSWYQQTPGQGLQFLFEYFSETQRNKGNFPGRFSGRQFSNSRSEMNVSTLELGDSALYLCASSLGDSRAEAFFGQGTRLTVV.

The chain combines TRBV4-2 with TRBJ2-7; possibly TRBD1 for D (6 bases). The V end was cut by 1 base, the J end by 4 bases, with 14 bases between. The germline V gene encodes CDR1 LGHNA and CDR2 YNFKEQ. This CDR3 region has 15 residues. CDR3 in amino acids: CASSQAQGPGYEQYF. Written as DNA, the CDR3 is TGTGCCAGCAGCCAAGCACAGGGCCCCGGTTACGAGCAGTACTTC.

CDR3 coding DNA: TGTGCCAGCAGTTACTCGATAGAGAGGGGTCATGGCTACACCTTC. It is translated as CASSYSIERGHGYTF. The J gene is TRBJ1-2, the V gene TRBV6-5; a possible D gene is TRBD1 (5 bases). The CDR3 loop spans 15 amino acids. V was shortened by 0 bases and J by 6 bases, with 14 bases between the two germline ends. Germline V gene lookup returns CDR1 MNHEY and CDR2 SVGAGI.

V usage is TRBV5-6 and J usage is TRBJ2-1; the match to TRBD2 covers 7 bases. J was trimmed by 9 bases and V by 6 bases; bases with no gene match: 15. The CDR3 has 15 amino acids. Germline CDR1 is SGHDT and CDR2 is YYEEEE. The DNA for the CDR3 is TGTGCCAGCAACCAAGCGGGATTACAAACTGCTGAGCAGTTCTTC. Translated: CASNQAGLQTAEQFF.

The chain links TRBV7-2 to TRBJ1-5, with 8 bases fitting TRBD1. The J segment lost 6 bases and the V segment lost 4 bases, leaving 8 bases of the junction unmatched. This CDR3 spans 15 amino acids. CDR1 SGHTA and CDR2 FQGNSA come from the germline V gene. In DNA form, the CDR3 reads TGTGCCAGCAGCTCATGGACAGGGACGTCTCAGCCCCAGCATTTT. It specifies CASSSWTGTSQPQHF.

On this clone: This same CDR3 is encoded by further DNA sequences in the sample. The rearrangement links TRBV5-4 to TRBJ1-3; possibly TRBD1 for D (5 bases). The germline V gene encodes CDR1 SGHNT and CDR2 YYREEE (reference sequence). V lost 4 bases, J lost 5 bases, and 7 bases lay in between. This CDR3 comprises 12 residues. The CDR3 protein is CASSLDRNTIYF. As DNA, the CDR3 is TGTGCCAGCAGCCTGGACAGAAACACCATATATTTT.

This clone was detected a few times. The chain joins TRBV6-6 to TRBJ2-5; D gene uncertain. With 8 bases removed from V and 5 bases from J, the gap between germline ends came to 21 bases. The CDR3 is made up of 15 amino acids. Germline V gives CDR1 MNHNY, CDR2 SVGAGI (reference sequence). CDR3 sequence: CASGLTGPTQETQYF. CDR3 DNA: TGTGCCAGCGGGCTGACGGGTCCAACCCAGGAGACCCAGTACTTC.

The chain uses TRBV4-1 and TRBJ1-2; 7 bases fit TRBD1. Germline assignment: CDR1 MGHRA and CDR2 YSYEKL. The CDR3 consists of 13 residues. Trimming at V came to 5 bases and at J to 4 bases, leaving 4 bases not matched to a gene. The CDR3 sequence is CASSAWTGYGYTF. The CDR3 coding sequence is TGCGCCAGCAGCGCCTGGACAGGCTATGGCTACACCTTC.